Listed below are T cell receptor beta chains from one sample, sequenced in a study of T cell repertoires in cytomegalovirus infection. Antigen specificity for these receptors is unknown. Each CDR3 protein is one row after TCRdb ran MiXCR on the reads. This sample has a few hundred thousand distinct CDR3 sequences, with roughly 46% found just once. The material was cultured PBMCs, obtained from culture after CMV antigen stimulation. The receptors originated from a human donor in good health (CMV status not recorded). Some clones in this sample may be carry-over from other donors' samples. The CDR3 runs from the conserved cysteine through the conserved F or W. D genes are given only for firm matches. Size tells how often a clone was seen (once, few, many) or the class of an expanded clone, and some rows leave it out.

>NA|TRBJ2-7|NA|TRBV4-1|16
CASSQAWAGPTYEQYF
TGCGCCAGCAGCCAAGCGTGGGCCGGGCCCACCTACGAGCAGTACTTC
>NA|TRBJ2-3|NA|TRBV7-2|15
CASSPIAGSLDTQYF
TGTGCCAGCAGCCCCATTGCGGGGTCCCTAGATACGCAGTATTTT
>NA|TRBJ2-1|NA|TRBV27|15
CASSPDSPAWNEQFF
TGTGCCAGCAGTCCCGATTCCCCAGCGTGGAATGAGCAGTTCTTC
>TRBD1|TRBJ2-3|NA|TRBV5-1|16
CASSQRQGSETDTQYF
TGCGCCAGCAGCCAACGACAGGGGTCGGAGACAGATACGCAGTATTTT
>TRBD1|TRBJ2-7|few|TRBV7-6|15
CASSPRQGPIYEQYF
TGTGCCAGCAGCCCCCGACAGGGGCCAATTTACGAGCAGTACTTC
>NA|TRBJ1-5|NA|TRBV2|13
CASTDNSNQPQHF
TGTGCCAGCACGGACAATAGCAATCAGCCCCAGCATTTT
>NA|TRBJ1-1|few|TRBV6-6|16
CASSYSAGRGSTEAFF
TGTGCCAGCAGTTACTCGGCGGGTCGGGGGAGCACTGAAGCTTTCTTT
>TRBD2|TRBJ2-2|few|TRBV7-2|18
CASSLPTSGSSVTRELFF
TGTGCCAGCAGCCTGCCGACTAGCGGGAGTTCGGTAACGAGGGAGCTGTTTTTT
>NA|TRBJ2-5|NA|TRBV20-1|14
CSASRPAVEETQYF
TGCAGTGCTAGTCGGCCGGCGGTTGAAGAGACCCAGTACTTC
>TRBD2|TRBJ2-1|once|TRBV7-2|15
CASRELAGEYNEQFF
TGTGCCAGCAGAGAACTAGCGGGAGAATACAATGAGCAGTTCTTC
>TRBD1|TRBJ1-1|NA|TRBV11-2|18
CASSSEGRDRGGRTEAFF
TGTGCCAGCAGCTCCGAAGGGCGGGACAGGGGAGGAAGAACTGAAGCTTTCTTT